The 25 T cell receptor beta chains given below trace back to one sample, sequenced in a study of cytomegalovirus exposure and HLA in healthy donors. PCR employed 60 Vbeta and 13 Jbeta primers. The repertoire was sequenced with immunoSEQ multiplex PCR; TCRdb's copy has only in-frame clones and lacks some. The table has nearly 65,000 clones, around 73% seen once; the top ten hold approximately 5.5%. Sequenced input: PBMCs. These receptors were collected from a man in his forties or fifties in good health and CMV-seronegative.

Comment on this clone: The junction differs from germline at one of its ends, possibly a read error. V gene TRBV18 combines with J gene TRBJ2-1; perhaps TRBD1 as D (5 bases). The germline V gene encodes CDR1 KGHSH and CDR2 LQKENI. CDR3 length: 13 amino acids. The DNA for the CDR3 is TGTGCCAGCTCATCCGACAGAGACAAGGAGCAGTTCTTC. This sequence encodes CASSSDRDKEQFF.

The sample holds a few counts of this clone. The chain couples TRBV10-3 to TRBJ2-3; no clear D. V dropped 3 bases and J dropped 0 bases, with 10 bases sitting between them. The CDR3 sequence is 15 residues long. CDR1 and CDR2 (germline): ENHRY, SYGVKD. This CDR3 reads CAISDSMTSTDTQYF. The CDR3 bases are TGTGCCATCAGTGATTCAATGACTAGCACAGATACGCAGTATTTT.

This clone was picked up a small number of times. The chain recombines TRBV14 with TRBJ1-2; D is uncertain. Trimming took off 0 bases at V and 6 bases at J, with 8 bases between the two ends. Germline CDR1 is SGHDN and CDR2 is FVKESK. There are 13 residues in the CDR3. As DNA, the CDR3 is TGTGCCAGCAGCCAAGACTATAGCCATGGCTACACCTTC. Translating gives CASSQDYSHGYTF.

This chain connects TRBV7-8 to TRBJ1-2, with D maybe TRBD1 (5 bases). Trimming left V 3 bases short and J 5 bases short, with 7 bases between. This CDR3 contains 12 residues. The germline V gene has CDR1 SGHVS and CDR2 FQNEAQ. CDR3 in DNA: TGTGCCAGCAGCTTCGACAGTTATGGCTACACCTTC. Encoded protein: CASSFDSYGYTF.

The chain uses TRBV19 and TRBJ2-6; 12 bases are a match to TRBD2. The CDR3 loop spans 18 amino acids. Germline values: CDR1 LNHDA, CDR2 SQIVND (reference sequence). V shed 4 bases, J shed 0 bases, and the junction held 4 bases outside the gene matches. CDR3 in amino acids: CASSTSGGAFSGANVLTF. DNA for the CDR3: TGTGCCAGTAGTACTAGCGGGGGGGCGTTCTCTGGGGCCAACGTCCTGACTTTC. Complete variable domain (other parts from reference TRBV19 and TRBJ2-6): DGGITQSPKYLFRKEGQNVTLSCEQNLNHDAMYWYRQDPGQGLRLIYYSQIVNDFQKGDIAEGYSVSREKKESFPLTVTSAQKNPTAFYLCASSTSGGAFSGANVLTFGAGSRLTVL.

V usage is TRBV9 and J usage is TRBJ1-1; 9 bases map to TRBD1. Germline V gene lookup returns CDR1 SGDLS and CDR2 YYNGEE. Trimming removed 0 bases from V and 2 bases from J; junction bases left unmatched: 5. The CDR3 is 16 amino acids. The CDR3 spells CASSVGRDRVNTEAFF. The CDR3 nucleotides are TGTGCCAGCAGCGTAGGGAGGGACAGGGTAAACACTGAAGCTTTCTTT.

The CDR3 reads CASSILSGKYGTGELFF. CDR3 DNA sequence: TGTGCCAGTAGTATACTTTCAGGGAAGTACGGCACCGGGGAGCTGTTTTTT. This chain joins TRBV19 and TRBJ2-2; D perhaps matches TRBD1 (5 bases). The V gene lost 2 bases and the J gene lost 4 bases, with 17 bases spanning the gap. The CDR3 extends over 17 amino acids. Germline CDR1 LNHDA, CDR2 SQIVND (reference sequence).

V usage is TRBV5-1 and J usage is TRBJ2-3, with D perhaps matching TRBD2 (6 bases). Germline CDR1 is SGHRS and CDR2 is YFSETQ. The CDR3 runs 17 residues. V lost 1 base to trimming and J lost 4 bases, with 19 bases between them. CDR3 DNA: TGCGCCAGCAGCTTGACTTCGCGGGGTTTTGCCCCAGATACGCAGTATTTT. Translating it yields CASSLTSRGFAPDTQYF. The full variable domain, rest sourced from reference TRBV5-1 and TRBJ2-3, is KAGVTQTPRYLIKTRGQQVTLSCSPISGHRSVSWYQQTPGQGLQFLFEYFSETQRNKGNFPGRFSGRQFSNSRSEMNVSTLELGDSALYLCASSLTSRGFAPDTQYFGPGTRLTVL.

Regarding this clone: An end of the junction differs from the germline gene, which may be a read error. Additional DNA sequences in this sample encode the identical CDR3. The rearrangement uses TRBV6-6 and TRBJ1-1; D unresolved. CDR3 length: 13 amino acids. Germline values: CDR1 MNHNY, CDR2 SVGAGI (reference sequence). CDR3: CASSLTGNTEAFF. Written as DNA, the CDR3 is TGCGCCAGCAGCCTAACGGGGAACACTGAAGCTTTCTTT.

The genes are TRBV19 and TRBJ2-5, with D unresolved. Looked up from germline, CDR1 is LNHDA and CDR2 is SQIVND (reference sequence). The V end was cut by 4 bases, the J end by 5 bases, with 8 bases between. The CDR3 length is 12 residues. The CDR3: CASSKAAETQYF. Written as DNA, the CDR3 is TGTGCCAGTAGTAAGGCAGCGGAGACCCAGTACTTC.

This clone has more than one count but fewer than ten. This rearrangement joins TRBV11-1 to TRBJ2-5; the match to TRBD2 covers 9 bases. Germline V CDR1 and CDR2: SGHAT, FQDESV (reference sequence). V trimming: 2 bases; J trimming: 3 bases; junction bases outside the gene matches: 1. The CDR3 is 14 amino acids. DNA of the CDR3: TGTGCCAGCAGCTTAAGACTAGCGGAAGAGACCCAGTACTTC. It specifies CASSLRLAEETQYF. Complete variable domain (other parts from reference TRBV11-1 and TRBJ2-5): EAEVAQSPRYKITEKSQAVAFWCDPISGHATLYWYRQILGQGPELLVQFQDESVVDDSQLPKDRFSAERLKGVDSTLKIQPAELGDSAMYLCASSLRLAEETQYFGPGTRLLVL.

The chain recombines TRBV7-2 with TRBJ2-5, with 9 bases fitting TRBD2. Germline assignment: CDR1 SGHTA and CDR2 FQGNSA. CDR3 length: 19 residues. Losses at the gene ends were 4 bases for V and 5 bases for J; bases not matched to a gene: 20. In DNA, the CDR3 is TGTGCCAGCAGCTGGCCGATGAGTGGGGCGGGGGGGCCACAGGAGACCCAGTACTTC. Protein: CASSWPMSGAGGPQETQYF.

This chain joins TRBV6-1 and TRBJ2-7, with D perhaps TRBD2 (6 bases). The CDR3 runs 10 residues. Germline V lookup: CDR1 MNHNS, CDR2 SASEGT. Trimming pared 11 bases from V and 3 bases from J, leaving 8 bases between. The CDR3 DNA is TGTGCCTGGGACTTCTACGAGCAGTACTTC. Encoded protein: CAWDFYEQYF.

The chain combines TRBV9 with TRBJ1-5; 9 positions agree with TRBD1. The germline CDR1 and CDR2 sequences are SGDLS and YYNGEE. V lost 3 bases, J lost 8 bases, and 6 bases stayed unmatched. This CDR3 has 14 residues. CDR3 DNA: TGTGCCAGCAGCGGGGGGACAGGGCGTGAGCCCCAGCATTTT. Amino acids: CASSGGTGREPQHF.

This clone was seen a few times. The chain uses TRBV11-2 and TRBJ1-4; 8 bases match TRBD1. CDR3 length: 15 residues. Trimming at V came to 5 bases and at J to 2 bases, leaving 4 bases not matched to a gene. Germline V gene data show CDR1 as SGHAT and CDR2 as FQNNGV. The CDR3 reads CASSIQGATNEKLFF. The CDR3 DNA follows: TGTGCCAGCAGCATCCAGGGGGCGACTAATGAAAAACTGTTTTTT.

This clone was found a few times. CDR3 bases: TGTGCCAGCAGTCCCTCTCGTACAGGGGTGAACACTGAAGCTTTCTTT. Protein: CASSPSRTGVNTEAFF. The chain recombines TRBV6-4 with TRBJ1-1; 7 bases agree with TRBD1. The CDR3 runs 16 residues. CDR1 MRHNA and CDR2 SNTAGT come from the germline V gene. The J segment lost 0 bases and the V segment lost 5 bases, leaving 9 bases of the junction unmatched.

This clone was picked up a small number of times. This chain links TRBV7-8 with TRBJ2-5; 9 bases are a match to TRBD1. TRBJ2-7 matches the DNA end more closely, so the J call is doubtful. Germline V gene lookup returns CDR1 SGHVS and CDR2 FQNEAQ. The CDR3 loop spans 16 amino acids. In DNA form, the CDR3 reads TGTGCCAGCAGCTTGAGGGGACAGGGCACCTCCTACGAGCAGTACTTC. Protein sequence: CASSLRGQGTSYEQYF.

The chain has TRBV5-6 and TRBJ1-6; 9 bases map to TRBD1. Germline V gene lookup returns CDR1 SGHDT and CDR2 YYEEEE. This CDR3 is built from 16 residues. The V and J ends lost 4 bases and 7 bases, in that order; junction bases with no gene match: 9. The CDR3 reads CASSPTGGAGNSPLHF. Written as DNA, the CDR3 is TGTGCCAGCAGCCCAACAGGGGGCGCGGGAAATTCACCCCTCCACTTT.

This chain connects TRBV5-1 to TRBJ2-7, with D possibly matching TRBD2 (6 bases). This CDR3 contains 14 residues. Germline assignment: CDR1 SGHRS and CDR2 YFSETQ. V shed 2 bases and J shed 4 bases, with 13 bases lying between them. CDR3 protein: CASSLGQGGYEQYF. CDR3 nucleotides: TGCGCCAGCAGCTTAGGGCAGGGAGGATACGAGCAGTACTTC.

The chain uses TRBV19 and TRBJ1-4; 10 bases are a match to TRBD1. CDR1 is LNHDA and CDR2 is SQIVND in the germline V gene (reference sequence). The CDR3 has 15 residues. J was trimmed by 10 bases and V by 5 bases; bases with no gene match: 10. The CDR3 sequence: CASSPPGTGDGKLFF. The DNA of the CDR3 is TGTGCCAGTAGTCCTCCCGGGACAGGGGATGGAAAACTGTTTTTT.

The chain is built from TRBV12-5 and TRBJ1-1, with TRBD1 matching over 10 bases. The V segment lost 3 bases and the J segment 8 bases; nucleotides outside the gene matches: 3. The germline gives CDR1 LGHNT, CDR2 FRNRAP. The CDR3 runs to 13 residues. CDR3 DNA sequence: TGTGCTAGTGGTTTTGACAGGGGGCGCGAAGCTTTCTTT. Protein: CASGFDRGREAFF.

The rearrangement joins TRBV6-6 to TRBJ1-6, with no clear D. Trimming shortened V by 2 bases and J by 2 bases, and 7 bases separated the two germline ends. CDR3 size: 15 residues. Germline assignment: CDR1 MNHNY and CDR2 SVGAGI (reference sequence). CDR3 DNA: TGTGCCAGCAGTTACCAGCGTACCTATAATTCACCCCTCCACTTT. It specifies CASSYQRTYNSPLHF.

The chain has TRBV7-9 and TRBJ2-7, with no clear D. This CDR3 has 11 amino acids. V was cut by 6 bases and J by 6 bases, with 9 bases left in between. Germline CDR1 is SEHNR and CDR2 is FQNEAQ (reference sequence). In DNA form, the CDR3 reads TGTGCCAGCAGTTCGGTCTCCGAGCAGTACTTC. Its protein is CASSSVSEQYF. The variable domain in full, completed from reference TRBV7-9 and TRBJ2-7, reads DTGVSQNPRHKITKRGQNVTFRCDPISEHNRLYWYRQTLGQGPEFLTYFQNEAQLEKSRLLSDRFSAERPKGSFSTLEIQRTEQGDSAMYLCASSSVSEQYFGPGTRLTVT.

This clone appeared a single time. The V and J genes are TRBV4-2 and TRBJ2-2; a possible D gene is TRBD2 (5 bases). CDR1 is LGHNA, CDR2 YNFKEQ, per germline. V was cut by 10 bases and J by 0 bases, with 12 bases left in between. The CDR3 has 14 residues. CDR3 DNA: TGTGCCACTGAGCGGTTCGCGAACACCGGGGAGCTGTTTTTT. This gives the protein CATERFANTGELFF.

The genes are TRBV6-1 and TRBJ1-2, with 9 bases lining up with TRBD1. The trim removed 3 bases at V and 5 bases at J, leaving 1 base unmatched. This CDR3 has 13 residues. The germline V gene encodes CDR1 MNHNS and CDR2 SASEGT. DNA of the CDR3: TGTGCCAGCAGTGACGACAGGGGGTATGGCTACACCTTC. This codes for CASSDDRGYGYTF.